This is a list of T cell receptor beta chains from one sample in a study of Graves' ophthalmopathy and Graves' hyperthyroidism. Each CDR3 protein is one row after TCRdb ran MiXCR on the multiplex PCR reads. The sample has around 400,000 distinct CDR3 sequences, around 21% seen once. Specimen: peripheral blood. These receptors came from a woman younger than 30 with stable Graves' hyperthyroidism. Both conserved end residues are part of each CDR3. The order of the fields is clone size, J gene, D gene, V gene, CDR3 DNA, CDR3 protein. The D gene is left open where the match is weak. Clone size, where shown, is once, few, many, or a class for clones that have expanded.

abundance: many; j_gene: TRBJ1-5; d_gene: -; v_gene: TRBV5-1; CDR3nt: TGCGCCAGCAGCTTTGGCGAAAGCAATCAGCCCCAGCATTTT; CDR3aa: CASSFGESNQPQHF
abundance: many; j_gene: TRBJ2-5; d_gene: -; v_gene: TRBV28; CDR3nt: TGTGCCAGCAGTACCATTTGGGTAGACCAAGAGACCCAGTACTTC; CDR3aa: CASSTIWVDQETQYF
abundance: many; j_gene: TRBJ1-2; d_gene: -; v_gene: TRBV28; CDR3nt: TGTGCCAGCAGTTTAACAGGGCCTCTTACTAACTATGGCTACACCTTC; CDR3aa: CASSLTGPLTNYGYTF
abundance: many; j_gene: TRBJ2-4; d_gene: -; v_gene: TRBV10-3; CDR3nt: TGTGCCATCCGAGACAGTTTCAGGAACATTCAGTACTTC; CDR3aa: CAIRDSFRNIQYF
abundance: -; j_gene: TRBJ2-5; d_gene: -; v_gene: TRBV6-1; CDR3nt: TGTGCCAGCAGTGACGCCAGGGGTGAATTGGAGACCCAGTACTTC; CDR3aa: CASSDARGELETQYF
abundance: many; j_gene: TRBJ1-5; d_gene: -; v_gene: TRBV20-1; CDR3nt: TGCAGTGCTAGAGTGGCAGGGGCCCTCGTGAGCAATCAGCCCCAGCATTTT; CDR3aa: CSARVAGALVSNQPQHF
abundance: many; j_gene: TRBJ1-1; d_gene: -; v_gene: TRBV20-1; CDR3nt: TGCAGTGCTAGAGTTGACAGTCTGAACACTGAAGCTTTCTTT; CDR3aa: CSARVDSLNTEAFF
abundance: many; j_gene: TRBJ2-2; d_gene: -; v_gene: TRBV20-1; CDR3nt: TGCAGTGCTAGGGGAGGTACCGGGGAGCTGTTTTTT; CDR3aa: CSARGGTGELFF
abundance: many; j_gene: TRBJ2-5; d_gene: -; v_gene: TRBV7-8; CDR3nt: TGTGCCAGCAGCTTAGTCTCTTTACAAGAGACCCAGTACTTC; CDR3aa: CASSLVSLQETQYF
abundance: many; j_gene: TRBJ1-5; d_gene: -; v_gene: TRBV6-2/TRBV6-3; CDR3nt: TGTGCCAGCAGTCCTGGACGGGGGAATCAGCCCCAGCATTTT; CDR3aa: CASSPGRGNQPQHF
abundance: many; j_gene: TRBJ1-1; d_gene: -; v_gene: TRBV10-3; CDR3nt: TGTGCCATCAGTGAACCGGGGAACACTGAAGCTTTCTTT; CDR3aa: CAISEPGNTEAFF
abundance: few; j_gene: TRBJ2-7; d_gene: -; v_gene: TRBV3-1; CDR3nt: TGTGCCAGCAGCCTCCGACCAAGCTCCTACGAGCAGTACTTC; CDR3aa: CASSLRPSSYEQYF
abundance: many; j_gene: TRBJ2-7; d_gene: -; v_gene: TRBV28; CDR3nt: TGTGCCAGCAGTTTTCGACGTAGCCTTGGGCAGTACTTC; CDR3aa: CASSFRRSLGQYF
abundance: many; j_gene: TRBJ2-7; d_gene: TRBD1; v_gene: TRBV4-1; CDR3nt: TGCGCCAGCAGCCCAGGACCGACAGGGTCCTACGAGCAGTACTTC; CDR3aa: CASSPGPTGSYEQYF
abundance: many; j_gene: TRBJ2-5; d_gene: TRBD1; v_gene: TRBV20-1; CDR3nt: TGCAGCCACCTCACAGGGGGCGGGGAGACCCAGTACTTC; CDR3aa: CSHLTGGGETQYF
abundance: -; j_gene: TRBJ2-5; d_gene: -; v_gene: TRBV20-1; CDR3nt: TGCAGTGCTGATGACGTCCAGGGAGAGACCCAGTACTTC; CDR3aa: CSADDVQGETQYF
abundance: many; j_gene: TRBJ1-3; d_gene: -; v_gene: TRBV7-2; CDR3nt: TGTGCCAGCAACTCAGGGTCCGCTGGAAACACCATATATTTT; CDR3aa: CASNSGSAGNTIYF
abundance: many; j_gene: TRBJ1-2; d_gene: -; v_gene: TRBV6-2/TRBV6-3; CDR3nt: TGTGCCAGCAGTTGGGGAAACCCACGAGGAGATGGCTACACCTTC; CDR3aa: CASSWGNPRGDGYTF
abundance: many; j_gene: TRBJ2-5; d_gene: -; v_gene: TRBV11-2; CDR3nt: TGTGCCAGCAGCCAAATCCCGAGCCAAGAGACCCAGTACTTC; CDR3aa: CASSQIPSQETQYF
abundance: many; j_gene: TRBJ2-7; d_gene: TRBD1; v_gene: TRBV6-5; CDR3nt: TGTGCCAGCAGTCCACCCCGACAGGGGGAGGGCTACGAGCAGTACTTC; CDR3aa: CASSPPRQGEGYEQYF
abundance: -; j_gene: TRBJ1-5; d_gene: -; v_gene: TRBV4-1; CDR3nt: TGCGCCAGCAGCCAAGATCGAGGGGAAATCCAGCCCCAGCATTTT; CDR3aa: CASSQDRGEIQPQHF
abundance: -; j_gene: TRBJ1-1; d_gene: -; v_gene: TRBV6-7; CDR3nt: TGTGCCAGCAGTTACCCCGCAGGGGTCACTGAAGCTTTCTTC; CDR3aa: CASSYPAGVTEAFF
abundance: many; j_gene: TRBJ1-1; d_gene: -; v_gene: TRBV20-1; CDR3nt: TGCAGTGCTAGAATAAGGGCGAACACTGAAGCTTTCTTT; CDR3aa: CSARIRANTEAFF
abundance: many; j_gene: TRBJ1-3; d_gene: -; v_gene: TRBV11-2; CDR3nt: TGTGCCAGCAGCTCCAGCCTGGGAAACACCATATATTTT; CDR3aa: CASSSSLGNTIYF
abundance: many; j_gene: TRBJ2-7; d_gene: TRBD1; v_gene: TRBV11-2; CDR3nt: TGTGCCAGCAGCTTACTCCGGGACAGCCCGGGCGAGCAGTACTTC; CDR3aa: CASSLLRDSPGEQYF
abundance: -; j_gene: TRBJ2-7; d_gene: TRBD2; v_gene: TRBV6-1; CDR3nt: TGTGCCATCAGACTAGCGGGAGGCTACGAGCAGTACTTC; CDR3aa: CAIRLAGGYEQYF
abundance: -; j_gene: TRBJ2-5; d_gene: TRBD1; v_gene: TRBV11-2; CDR3nt: TGTGCCAGCAGCTTAAACCAGGGGGCGAATAGAGAGACCCAGTACTTC; CDR3aa: CASSLNQGANRETQYF
abundance: many; j_gene: TRBJ1-1; d_gene: -; v_gene: TRBV30; CDR3nt: TGTGCCTGGAGTGAATGGGGCCGTGAAGCTTTCTTT; CDR3aa: CAWSEWGREAFF
abundance: many; j_gene: TRBJ1-5; d_gene: -; v_gene: TRBV5-6; CDR3nt: TGTGCCCGTCCCTGCGGCTCCCAAAGGCCCCAGCATTTT; CDR3aa: CARPCGSQRPQHF
abundance: -; j_gene: TRBJ2-7; d_gene: -; v_gene: TRBV12-3/TRBV12-4; CDR3nt: TGTGCCAGCAAAGAGAGAAACTCCTACGAGCAGTACTTC; CDR3aa: CASKERNSYEQYF
abundance: many; j_gene: TRBJ2-3; d_gene: TRBD2; v_gene: TRBV6-4; CDR3nt: TGTGCCAGCAGACCAACACCGGGACTAGCCTCCCTAGGGGTAAAAGATACGCAGTATTTT; CDR3aa: CASRPTPGLASLGVKDTQYF
abundance: many; j_gene: TRBJ1-1; d_gene: -; v_gene: TRBV20-1; CDR3nt: TGCAGCGCTCCAAGGGCCGGAGTGGGCACTGAAGCTTTCTTT; CDR3aa: CSAPRAGVGTEAFF
abundance: many; j_gene: TRBJ2-7; d_gene: -; v_gene: TRBV6-1; CDR3nt: TGTGCCAGCAGAGATGGGAAGACCTACGAGCAGTACTTC; CDR3aa: CASRDGKTYEQYF
abundance: many; j_gene: TRBJ2-2; d_gene: TRBD2; v_gene: TRBV27; CDR3nt: TGTGCCAGCAGTTCGGGACTAGCGGGAGCGGGCGGGGAGCTGTTTTTT; CDR3aa: CASSSGLAGAGGELFF
abundance: many; j_gene: TRBJ2-5; d_gene: -; v_gene: TRBV6-5; CDR3nt: TGTGCCAGCAGTTACAGGACTGAGACCCAGTACTTC; CDR3aa: CASSYRTETQYF
abundance: many; j_gene: TRBJ1-5; d_gene: -; v_gene: TRBV7-8; CDR3nt: TGTGCCAGCAGCTTTGGCAGGGGCGGGGGTAGCAATCAGCCCCAGCATTTT; CDR3aa: CASSFGRGGGSNQPQHF
abundance: many; j_gene: TRBJ2-7; d_gene: -; v_gene: TRBV6-9; CDR3nt: TGTGCCAGCAGTTCCCTGCCTCGGGGACGCTCCTACGAGCAGTACTTC; CDR3aa: CASSSLPRGRSYEQYF
abundance: many; j_gene: TRBJ1-6; d_gene: -; v_gene: TRBV30; CDR3nt: TGTGCCTGGAGTGCCCGGATGAATTCACCCCCCCACTTT; CDR3aa: CAWSARMNSPPHF
abundance: -; j_gene: TRBJ2-4; d_gene: -; v_gene: TRBV2; CDR3nt: TGTGCCAGCAGGGGGGTCGGTGCCATTCAGTACTTC; CDR3aa: CASRGVGAIQYF
abundance: many; j_gene: TRBJ2-7; d_gene: TRBD1; v_gene: TRBV20-1; CDR3nt: TGCAGTGCGGACGGGACAGGGGCTGCGTACGAGCAGTACTTC; CDR3aa: CSADGTGAAYEQYF
abundance: many; j_gene: TRBJ2-7; d_gene: -; v_gene: TRBV20-1; CDR3nt: TGCAGCCCTCGCGGAAGCTCCTACGAGCAGTACTTC; CDR3aa: CSPRGSSYEQYF
abundance: few; j_gene: TRBJ2-7; d_gene: -; v_gene: TRBV7-2; CDR3nt: TGTGCCAGCAGCTTGTACAGGGGAGGGGAGCAGTACTTC; CDR3aa: CASSLYRGGEQYF
abundance: many; j_gene: TRBJ2-4; d_gene: TRBD2; v_gene: TRBV6-2/TRBV6-3; CDR3nt: TGTGCCAGCAGCCAGATCTCCGGGACTAGCGGAAACATTCAGTACTTC; CDR3aa: CASSQISGTSGNIQYF
abundance: -; j_gene: TRBJ1-6; d_gene: TRBD1; v_gene: TRBV12-3/TRBV12-4; CDR3nt: TGTGCCAGCAGCTTAGGGGGGACAGGGGAAATTAATTCACCCCTCCACTTT; CDR3aa: CASSLGGTGEINSPLHF
abundance: many; j_gene: TRBJ1-1; d_gene: TRBD1; v_gene: TRBV30; CDR3nt: TGTGCCTCTGACCCGGGACAGGGGTTCTTCACTGAAGCTTTCTTT; CDR3aa: CASDPGQGFFTEAFF
abundance: -; j_gene: TRBJ2-7; d_gene: TRBD1; v_gene: TRBV28; CDR3nt: TGTGCCAGCAGCTCGACAGGGGTAAACGAGCAGTACTTC; CDR3aa: CASSSTGVNEQYF